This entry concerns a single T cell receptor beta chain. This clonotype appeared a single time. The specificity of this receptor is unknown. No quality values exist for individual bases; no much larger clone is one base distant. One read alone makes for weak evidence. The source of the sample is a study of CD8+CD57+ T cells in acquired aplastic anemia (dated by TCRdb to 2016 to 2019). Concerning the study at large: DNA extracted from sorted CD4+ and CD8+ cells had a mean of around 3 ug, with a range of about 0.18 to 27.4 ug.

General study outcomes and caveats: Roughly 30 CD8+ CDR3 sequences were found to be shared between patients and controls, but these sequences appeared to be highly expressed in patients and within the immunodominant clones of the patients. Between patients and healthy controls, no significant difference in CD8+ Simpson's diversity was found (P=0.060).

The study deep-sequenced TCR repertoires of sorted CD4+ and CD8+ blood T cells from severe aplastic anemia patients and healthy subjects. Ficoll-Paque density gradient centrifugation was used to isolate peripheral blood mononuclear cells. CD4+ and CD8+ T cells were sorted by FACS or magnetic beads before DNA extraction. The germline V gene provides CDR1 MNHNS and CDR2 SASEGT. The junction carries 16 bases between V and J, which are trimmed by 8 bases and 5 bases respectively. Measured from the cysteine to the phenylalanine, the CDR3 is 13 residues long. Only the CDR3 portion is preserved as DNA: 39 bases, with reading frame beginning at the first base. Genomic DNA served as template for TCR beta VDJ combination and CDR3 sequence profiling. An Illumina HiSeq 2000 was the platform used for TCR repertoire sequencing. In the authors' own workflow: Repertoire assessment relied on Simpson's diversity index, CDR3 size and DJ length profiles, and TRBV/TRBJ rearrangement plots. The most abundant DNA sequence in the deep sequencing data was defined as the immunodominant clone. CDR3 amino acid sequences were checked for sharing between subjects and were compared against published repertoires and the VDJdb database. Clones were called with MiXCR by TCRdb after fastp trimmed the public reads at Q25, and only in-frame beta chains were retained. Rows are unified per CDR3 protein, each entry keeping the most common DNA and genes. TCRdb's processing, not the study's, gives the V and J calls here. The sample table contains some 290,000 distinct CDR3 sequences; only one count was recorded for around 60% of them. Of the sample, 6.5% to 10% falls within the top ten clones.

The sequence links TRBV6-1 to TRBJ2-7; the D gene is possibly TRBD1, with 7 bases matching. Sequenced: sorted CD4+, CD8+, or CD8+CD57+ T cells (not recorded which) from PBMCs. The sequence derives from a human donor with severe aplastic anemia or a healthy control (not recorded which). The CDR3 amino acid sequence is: CASGLRGVHEQYF. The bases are TGTGCCAGCGGCCTCAGGGGGGTCCACGAGCAGTACTTC.